The 4 T cell receptor beta chains listed next were all sequenced from one sample in a study of T cell changes during pregnancy in multiple sclerosis. This table comes from immunoSEQ multiplex PCR, and its TCRdb copy is limited to in-frame clones, with some not included. The sample records around 44,000 clones, 85% to 95% being singletons. The sequenced sample was peripheral blood. The receptors were sampled from a female donor with multiple sclerosis, enrolled in a pregnancy study.

The J gene is TRBJ2-7, the V gene TRBV15; 10 positions match TRBD1. The CDR3 is 14 residues long. J gave up 9 bases and V 5 bases, and 10 bases lay outside the gene matches. In germline, CDR1 is LNHNV, CDR2 YYDKDF (reference sequence). The CDR3 DNA reads TGTGCCACCAGCTCCGGGACAGGGGTCATCGTGCAGTACTTC. Its protein is CATSSGTGVIVQYF.

The J gene is TRBJ1-5, the V gene TRBV2; no definite D call. Germline V gene data show CDR1 as SNHLY and CDR2 as FYNNEI. V lost 6 bases, J lost 1 base, and 10 bases lay in between. This CDR3 spans 14 amino acids. CDR3 protein: CASSYGRSNQPQHF. The CDR3 DNA follows: TGTGCCAGCAGCTACGGCAGGAGCAATCAGCCCCAGCATTTT. The whole variable domain, filled in from reference TRBV2 and TRBJ1-5, reads EPEVTQTPSHQVTQMGQEVILRCVPISNHLYFYWYRQILGQKVEFLVSFYNNEISEKSEIFDDQFSVERPDGSNFTLKIRSTKLEDSAMYFCASSYGRSNQPQHFGDGTRLSIL.

V gene TRBV5-5 combines with J gene TRBJ2-1, with 8 bases matching TRBD2. This CDR3 has 16 amino acids. Trimming at V came to 4 bases and at J to 4 bases, leaving 10 bases not matched to a gene. Germline CDR1 is SGHKS and CDR2 is YYEKEE (reference sequence). CDR3 nucleotides: TGTGCCAGCAGCCGGATGGCGGCTAGCGGGTACAATGAGCAGTTCTTC. It codes for CASSRMAASGYNEQFF.

This clone came up once. The chain links TRBV5-5 to TRBJ1-2; tentatively, D is TRBD1 (5 bases). Trimming shortened V by 0 bases and J by 7 bases, and 16 bases separated the two germline ends. This CDR3 has 15 amino acids. From germline, CDR1 is SGHKS and CDR2 YYEKEE (reference sequence). The CDR3 nucleotides are TGTGCCAGCAGCTTGGCTGGGGGGTTCAATGGTGGCTACACCTTC. Its translation is CASSLAGGFNGGYTF.